Each of the 14 T cell receptor beta chains below was sequenced from the same sample in a study of beta chain features in type 1 diabetes. The study reverse transcribed the entire isolated RNA, so it sequenced expressed TCRB transcripts. Only in-frame clones appear in the TCRdb table, and some are missing; sequencing was by immunoSEQ multiplex PCR. This table holds around 13,000 clones, more than 40% found once. Sample: stem cell memory CD4+ T cells from blood. The receptors here all came from a man between 18 and 29 years old in good health.

There are a few counts of this clone. The chain carries TRBV23-1 and TRBJ2-5, with a tentative D call TRBD1 (5 bases). Being an ORF, TRBV23-1 has a function that is uncertain. This CDR3 has 15 amino acids. V lost 10 bases to trimming and J lost 2 bases, with 20 bases between them. DNA of the CDR3: TGCGCCACCCCCAAAGCCTCGTCAGGGCAAGAGACCCAGTACTTC. It is translated as CATPKASSGQETQYF.

The CDR3 loop reads CASSLDGLSTDTQYF. DNA of the CDR3: TGTGCCAGCAGCTTAGATGGCCTCAGCACAGATACGCAGTATTTT. This chain links TRBV7-8 with TRBJ2-3, with D unclear. This CDR3 is 15 amino acids long. Germline CDR1 is SGHVS and CDR2 is FQNEAQ. V was pared by 1 base and J by 0 bases, with 8 bases between.

The chain joins TRBV7-3 to TRBJ2-2, with 8 bases identical to TRBD1. V was pared by 4 bases and J by 0 bases, with 1 base of the junction left unmatched. This CDR3 is built from 15 residues. The germline gives CDR1 SGHTA, CDR2 FQGTGA. The CDR3 sequence: CASSSDRANTGELFF. The CDR3 nucleotides read TGTGCCAGCAGCTCGGACAGGGCGAACACCGGGGAGCTGTTTTTT.

The chain joins TRBV4-1 to TRBJ2-4, with D possibly TRBD1 on 6 matching bases. Germline V lookup: CDR1 MGHRA, CDR2 YSYEKL. The length of the CDR3 is 17 residues. Trimming took off 0 bases at V and 3 bases at J, with 15 bases between the two ends. CDR3 sequence: CASSQEGAQFLKNIQYF. The CDR3, as DNA: TGCGCCAGCAGCCAAGAGGGGGCCCAGTTTCTCAAAAACATTCAGTACTTC.

Here the CDR3 reads CASTMHSYNEQFF. CDR3 nucleotide sequence: TGTGCCAGCACCATGCACAGTTACAATGAGCAGTTCTTC. J is TRBJ2-1 and V is TRBV6-6; D gene unclear. The CDR3 totals 13 residues. From germline, CDR1 is MNHNY and CDR2 SVGAGI (reference sequence). The V end was cut by 7 bases, the J end by 4 bases, with 11 bases between.

This clone was counted only a few times. The chain couples TRBV6-5 to TRBJ2-7, with TRBD1 matching over 11 bases. This CDR3 has 14 residues. With 5 bases clipped from V and 6 bases from J, the junction kept 6 bases outside the gene matches. Germline values: CDR1 MNHEY, CDR2 SVGAGI. The CDR3 DNA is TGTGCCAGCAGTCTGGACAGGGGGCAACTCGAGCAGTACTTC. Translation gives CASSLDRGQLEQYF.

This clone was detected a few times. V is TRBV9 and J is TRBJ1-1; 8 nucleotides match TRBD1. The germline CDR1 and CDR2 sequences are SGDLS and YYNGEE. CDR3 length: 16 amino acids. The ends lost 3 bases at V and 1 base at J; junction bases unmatched: 8. The CDR3 DNA reads TGTGCCAGCAGCGGCTACGGGACAGGTCAGAACACTGAAGCTTTCTTT. Translated, it gives CASSGYGTGQNTEAFF.

The V gene is TRBV7-9, the J gene TRBJ1-3, with D perhaps TRBD1 (6 bases). Germline CDR1 and CDR2: SEHNR and FQNEAQ (reference sequence). V lost 0 bases and J lost 1, with 10 bases in between. The CDR3 consists of 16 residues. CDR3 residues: CASSLAQGSSGNTIYF. CDR3 in DNA: TGTGCCAGCAGCTTAGCGCAGGGGTCTTCTGGAAACACCATATATTTT.

V is TRBV9 and J is TRBJ2-3; TRBD1 matches 9 bases. Germline CDR1 SGDLS, CDR2 YYNGEE. This CDR3 region has 17 residues. V trimming: 2 bases; J trimming: 0 bases; junction bases outside the gene matches: 7. CDR3 DNA: TGTGCCAGCAGCGTGTCTGCCGGGACAGGGAGCACAGATACGCAGTATTTT. It specifies CASSVSAGTGSTDTQYF.

The table lists this clone with a count of one. The chain combines TRBV7-9 with TRBJ1-4; D gene ambiguous. The CDR3 has 15 residues. CDR1 and CDR2 (germline): SEHNR, FQNEAQ (reference sequence). The V end was cut by 0 bases, the J end by 4 bases, with 9 bases between. The CDR3 DNA reads as TGTGCCAGCAGCTTAGCGGTCCGGGATAATGAAAAACTGTTTTTT. Translation gives CASSLAVRDNEKLFF.

The CDR3 DNA follows: TGTGCCAGTAGCGGGGGGACGAACACCGGGGAGCTGTTTTTT. Amino acid sequence: CASSGGTNTGELFF. The chain has TRBV19 and TRBJ2-2, with 7 nucleotides matching TRBD2. The CDR3 totals 14 residues. Germline trimming cut 6 bases from V and 0 bases from J; bases unmatched to any gene: 1. CDR1 and CDR2 (germline): LNHDA, SQIVND (reference sequence).

This chain uses TRBV5-4 with TRBJ1-1; 7 bases agree with TRBD1. Germline assignment: CDR1 SGHNT and CDR2 YYREEE (reference sequence). V lost 3 bases, J lost 4 bases, and 12 bases stayed unmatched. The CDR3 consists of 16 residues. Here the CDR3 reads CASSSISSRGSTEAFF. CDR3 coding DNA: TGTGCCAGCAGCTCCATCTCCTCCAGGGGGAGCACTGAAGCTTTCTTT.

The rearrangement joins TRBV5-4 to TRBJ1-5, with 10 positions matching TRBD1. After removal of 4 bases from V and 6 bases from J, the junction contained 7 bases not matched to a gene. CDR3 length: 15 amino acids. Germline CDR1 is SGHNT and CDR2 is YYREEE (reference sequence). The CDR3 sequence: CASSQMGDRGQPQHF. CDR3 nucleotides: TGTGCCAGCAGCCAGATGGGGGACAGGGGTCAGCCCCAGCATTTT.

The rearrangement links TRBV4-2 to TRBJ1-2, with no clear D. The CDR3 covers 14 residues. Germline V gene lookup returns CDR1 LGHNA and CDR2 YNFKEQ. V lost 7 bases and J lost 0, with 12 bases in between. The CDR3 protein is CASTRQVANYGYTF. The CDR3 DNA reads TGTGCCAGCACCCGGCAGGTAGCTAACTATGGCTACACCTTC.